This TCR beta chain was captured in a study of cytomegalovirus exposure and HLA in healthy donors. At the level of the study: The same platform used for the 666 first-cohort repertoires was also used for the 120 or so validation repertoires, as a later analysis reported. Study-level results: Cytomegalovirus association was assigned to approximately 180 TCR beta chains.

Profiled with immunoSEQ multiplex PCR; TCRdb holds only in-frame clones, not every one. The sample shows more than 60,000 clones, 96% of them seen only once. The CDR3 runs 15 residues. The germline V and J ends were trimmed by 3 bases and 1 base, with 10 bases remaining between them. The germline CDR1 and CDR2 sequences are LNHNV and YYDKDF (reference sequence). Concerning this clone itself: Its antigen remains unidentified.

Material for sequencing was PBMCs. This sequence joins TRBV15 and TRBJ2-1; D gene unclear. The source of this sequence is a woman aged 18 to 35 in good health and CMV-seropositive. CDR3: CATSSRSRSYNEQFF. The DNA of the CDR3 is TGTGCCACCAGCAGTAGGTCTAGGTCCTACAATGAGCAGTTCTTC.